The 10 T cell receptor beta chains reported below all come from one sample, sequenced in a study of regulatory T cells in long-lasting Graves disease. Library construction for TCR beta used iRepertoire HTBI primers and Arm-PCR of CDR3 regions. TCRdb reanalysed the multiplex PCR reads using MiXCR and keeps one entry per CDR3 protein. The data hold 550,000 to 700,000 distinct CDR3 sequences, with 15% to 20% observed a single time. Described time point: newly diagnosed GD, antithyroid drugs for less than 3 months. After RNA was extracted from PBMCs, the TCR library was made from it. This same sample was also taken into another study, of T cells in Graves' hyperthyroidism and ophthalmopathy.

Source: peripheral blood mononuclear cells (PBMCs), taken at new diagnosis, from a patient treated with antithyroid drugs. The receptors here all came from a man aged 18 to 30 with Graves disease.

This clonotype was seen ten or more times. This chain connects TRBV7-8 to TRBJ2-1; D is possibly TRBD1 or TRBD2 (5 bases each). CDR1 and CDR2 (germline): SGHVS, FQNEAQ. Between the trimmed V and J ends, which lost 2 bases and 3 bases, there was a span of 17 bases. The CDR3 is 17 residues long. CDR3 DNA: TGTGCCAGCAGCTTAAGAGGAGGCAGGGAAGTCTACAATGAGCAGTTCTTC. As protein: CASSLRGGREVYNEQFF. Based on the CDR3 plus reference TRBV7-8 and TRBJ2-1, the full variable domain is GAGVSQSPRYKVAKRGQDVALRCDPISGHVSLFWYQQALGQGPEFLTYFQNEAQLDKSGLPSDRFFAERPEGSVSTLKIQRTQQEDSAVYLCASSLRGGREVYNEQFFGPGTRLTVL.

In its sample, this clonotype was seen a few times. The V gene is TRBV5-1, the J gene TRBJ2-3, with 7 bases aligning to TRBD2. V gave up 3 bases and J gave up 0 bases; unmatched junction bases: 7. Germline lookup yields CDR1 SGHRS and CDR2 YFSETQ. CDR3 length: 16 residues. As DNA, the CDR3 is TGCGCCAGCAGCTGGGGAAATAGCGGGAGCACAGATACGCAGTATTTT. Amino acids: CASSWGNSGSTDTQYF.

The J gene is TRBJ1-1, the V gene TRBV5-1; perhaps TRBD1 as D (5 bases). The CDR3 extends over 13 amino acids. The V gene lost 6 bases and the J gene lost 2 bases, with 11 bases spanning the gap. Germline CDR1 SGHRS, CDR2 YFSETQ. The CDR3 sequence: CASIGGTNTEAFF. As DNA, the CDR3 is TGCGCCAGCATTGGGGGTACAAACACTGAAGCTTTCTTT.

There are many counts of this clonotype. The rearrangement joins TRBV2 to TRBJ2-2; 7 positions agree with TRBD2. Germline V CDR1 and CDR2: SNHLY, FYNNEI. The J segment lost 7 bases and the V segment lost 10 bases, leaving 9 bases of the junction unmatched. The CDR3 extends over 13 amino acids. CDR3 DNA: TGTGCCACCCTGCTAACTAGCGTCGGGGAGCTGTTTTTT. Protein: CATLLTSVGELFF. Looking up the rest from reference TRBV2 and TRBJ2-2 gives the full variable domain: EPEVTQTPSHQVTQMGQEVILRCVPISNHLYFYWYRQILGQKVEFLVSFYNNEISEKSEIFDDQFSVERPDGSNFTLKIRSTKLEDSAMYFCATLLTSVGELFFGEGSRLTVL.

This clonotype was observed many times. The J gene is TRBJ2-7, the V gene TRBV7-9, with D unclear. This CDR3 contains 12 residues. Germline assignment: CDR1 SEHNR and CDR2 FQNEAQ (reference sequence). Deletions cut 1 base from V and 6 bases from J, with 7 bases between. The CDR3 nucleotides are TGTGCCAGCAGCTTAGAAACAACCGAGCAGTACTTC. Translated, it gives CASSLETTEQYF.

This chain connects TRBV12-3 or TRBV12-4 to TRBJ1-5, with D unresolved. The CDR3 runs 16 residues. V shed 1 base and J shed 9 bases, with 19 bases lying between them. The CDR3 is CASSLDPWVGIGPQHF. The CDR3 nucleotides are TGTGCCAGCAGTTTAGACCCGTGGGTAGGGATAGGGCCCCAGCATTTT.

Details on this clonotype: At one boundary the junction diverges from the germline segment, which might be a read error. The chain couples TRBV10-3 to TRBJ2-2; either TRBD1 or TRBD2 may fit D (5 bases each). The CDR3 has 18 residues. The germline gives CDR1 ENHRY, CDR2 SYGVKD. CDR3 in DNA: TGTGCCATCAGTGAGTCGGCCAGGGCCCCCTCGAACACCGGGAAGCTGTTTTTT. Amino acid sequence: CAISESARAPSNTGKLFF.

This chain links TRBV14 with TRBJ2-1; no definite D call. V gave up 2 bases and J gave up 4 bases, with 12 bases separating them. CDR1 and CDR2 (germline): SGHDN, FVKESK. This CDR3 comprises 15 residues. Here the CDR3 DNA reads TGTGCCAGCAGCCAACTTGAAGCCGGGTACAATGAGCAGTTCTTC. It yields the protein CASSQLEAGYNEQFF.

This clonotype has a count of ten or more. The genes are TRBV20-1 and TRBJ2-5; no firm D call. The CDR3 spans 13 residues. Per the germline V gene, CDR1 is DFQATT and CDR2 is SNEGSKA (reference sequence). V shed 6 bases and J shed 5 bases, with 16 bases lying between them. CDR3 coding DNA: TGCAGTGCGAGCGACAACCTAGGGGAGACCCAGTACTTC. The encoded protein is CSASDNLGETQYF.

This clonotype showed up many times. This chain joins TRBV7-9 and TRBJ1-1; D not certain. The CDR3 covers 15 residues. Trimming pared 4 bases from V and 4 bases from J, leaving 16 bases between. Germline V gene sequence: CDR1 SEHNR, CDR2 FQNEAQ (reference sequence). The CDR3 DNA follows: TGTGCCAGCAGCTCGGGCCTCTTACGGGGCACTGAAGCTTTCTTT. It translates to CASSSGLLRGTEAFF. The entire variable domain, with the rest obtained from reference TRBV7-9 and TRBJ1-1, is as follows: DTGVSQNPRHKITKRGQNVTFRCDPISEHNRLYWYRQTLGQGPEFLTYFQNEAQLEKSRLLSDRFSAERPKGSFSTLEIQRTEQGDSAMYLCASSSGLLRGTEAFFGQGTRLTVV.